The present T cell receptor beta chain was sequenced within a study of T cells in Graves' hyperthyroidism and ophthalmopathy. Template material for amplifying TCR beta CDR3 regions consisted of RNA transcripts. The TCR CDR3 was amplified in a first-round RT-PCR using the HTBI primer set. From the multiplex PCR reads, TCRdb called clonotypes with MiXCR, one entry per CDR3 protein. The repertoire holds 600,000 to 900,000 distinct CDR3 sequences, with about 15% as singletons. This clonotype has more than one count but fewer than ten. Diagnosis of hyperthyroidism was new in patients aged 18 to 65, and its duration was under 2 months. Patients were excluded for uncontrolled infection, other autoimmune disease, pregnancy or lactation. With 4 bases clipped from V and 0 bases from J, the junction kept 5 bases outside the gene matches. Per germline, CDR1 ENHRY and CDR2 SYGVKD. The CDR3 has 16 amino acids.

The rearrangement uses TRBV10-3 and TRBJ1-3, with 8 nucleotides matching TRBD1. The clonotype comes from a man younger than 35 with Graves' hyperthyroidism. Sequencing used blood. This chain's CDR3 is CAISGTGINSGNTIYF. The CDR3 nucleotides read TGTGCCATCAGTGGGACAGGGATAAACTCTGGAAACACCATATATTTT.